A selection of T cell receptor beta chains follows, all from one sample in a study of tumor and adjacent non-tumor tissue in lung cancer. Each CDR3 protein gets one entry after TCRdb re-called the multiplex PCR reads with MiXCR. The sample includes 70,000 to 95,000 distinct CDR3 sequences, just over 75% of them seen just once. Sequencing was performed on distant non-tumor lung tissue. The receptor source for this set is a man in his sixties or seventies with non-small cell lung cancer. The CDR3 runs from the conserved cysteine through the conserved F or W. A D gene is named only where the DNA matches it firmly. Clone size appears in some rows only: once, few, many, or a class for an expanded clone.

len: 16; j_gene: TRBJ2-7; v_gene: TRBV28; d_gene: TRBD2; abundance: NA; CDR3aa: CASSLHLEGGSYEQYF; CDR3nt: TGTGCCAGCAGTTTACATCTAGAGGGAGGGTCCTATGAGCAGTACTTC
len: 15; j_gene: TRBJ2-5; v_gene: TRBV7-9; d_gene: NA; abundance: NA; CDR3aa: CASSSVVRGRETQYF; CDR3nt: TGTGCCAGCAGCTCAGTCGTGAGGGGCCGAGAGACACAGTACTTC
len: 15; j_gene: TRBJ2-5; v_gene: TRBV28; d_gene: TRBD2; abundance: NA; CDR3aa: CASSPSGTSLKTQYF; CDR3nt: TGTGCCAGCAGCCCATCGGGGACTAGTCTTAAGACCCAGTACTTC
len: 15; j_gene: TRBJ1-3; v_gene: TRBV5-1; d_gene: TRBD1; abundance: once; CDR3aa: CARSRRTGTGNTIYF; CDR3nt: TGCGCCAGAAGCCGTCGGACAGGGACTGGAAACACCATATATTTT
len: 15; j_gene: TRBJ2-3; v_gene: TRBV11-3; d_gene: NA; abundance: NA; CDR3aa: CASTHQEVSTDTQYF; CDR3nt: TGTGCCAGCACCCATCAGGAAGTAAGCACAGACACGCAGTATTTT
len: 15; j_gene: TRBJ2-7; v_gene: TRBV11-2; d_gene: NA; abundance: NA; CDR3aa: CAIILDQGAPYEQYF; CDR3nt: TGTGCCATCATCTTAGATCAGGGAGCCCCCTACGAGCAGTACTTC
len: 17; j_gene: TRBJ2-5; v_gene: TRBV6-5; d_gene: NA; abundance: NA; CDR3aa: CVSSSTGKGFPQETQYF; CDR3nt: TGTGTCAGCAGTTCCACCGGGAAAGGGTTCCCACAAGAGACCCAGTACTTC
len: 17; j_gene: TRBJ2-1; v_gene: TRBV4-1; d_gene: TRBD2; abundance: NA; CDR3aa: CASSKVFSGTAWNKQFF; CDR3nt: TGCGCCAGCAGCAAAGTCTTTAGCGGGACGGCGTGGAATAAACAGTTCTTC
len: 15; j_gene: TRBJ2-7; v_gene: TRBV6-5; d_gene: TRBD1; abundance: NA; CDR3aa: CASREEQGAGNEQYF; CDR3nt: TGTGCCAGCAGAGAAGAACAGGGGGCTGGGAATGAGCAGTACTTC
len: 16; j_gene: TRBJ2-3; v_gene: TRBV29-1; d_gene: TRBD2; abundance: NA; CDR3aa: CSVAVTSGGSTDTQFF; CDR3nt: TGCAGCGTAGCCGTGACTAGCGGGGGTAGCACAGATACGCAGTTTTTT
len: 16; j_gene: TRBJ1-2; v_gene: TRBV6-5; d_gene: NA; abundance: NA; CDR3aa: CVSSYPHRPANYGYTF; CDR3nt: TGTGTCAGCAGTTACCCGCACAGACCCGCTAACTATGGCTATACCTTC
len: 15; j_gene: TRBJ2-7; v_gene: TRBV11-1; d_gene: TRBD1; abundance: NA; CDR3aa: CASTSFGTGTYEQYF; CDR3nt: TGTGCCAGCACCTCCTTCGGGACAGGAACCTACGAGCAGTACTTC
len: 15; j_gene: TRBJ1-6; v_gene: TRBV6-5; d_gene: NA; abundance: NA; CDR3aa: CGTRTVERLNSPLHF; CDR3nt: TGTGGCACCAGGACAGTCGAAAGACTTAATTCACCCCTCCACTTT
len: 16; j_gene: TRBJ1-6; v_gene: TRBV7-8; d_gene: TRBD1; abundance: NA; CDR3aa: CASRRNSGQGNSPLHF; CDR3nt: TGTGCCAGCAGACGGAATTCGGGACAGGGAAATTCACCCCTCCACTTT